This T cell receptor beta chain was captured by sequencing in a study of blood T cell repertoires in COVID-19. Clones were sequenced by immunoSEQ multiplex PCR, and TCRdb holds only the in-frame ones, with some missing. This sample has 110,000 to 150,000 clones, with more than 75% found just once. Trimming removed 3 bases from V and 2 bases from J, with 15 bases in between. From germline, CDR1 is SGHDN and CDR2 FVKESK. There are 16 residues in the CDR3. This clonotype was sampled from a human donor in a cohort sampled during active COVID-19. Sequencing input: peripheral blood. This chain links TRBV14 with TRBJ2-3; D is uncertain. The CDR3 DNA sequence: TGTGCCAGCAGCCACCGTAGCCGTCCCCTCACAGATACGCAGTATTTT. It translates to CASSHRSRPLTDTQYF.